These T cell receptor beta chains were read from a single sample in a study of shared clonotypes between healthy human individuals. This table comes from immunoSEQ multiplex PCR, and its TCRdb copy is limited to in-frame clones, with some not included. The sample includes some 1.5 million clones, 95% to 99% of them seen just once. Sequenced input: naive CD4+ T cells sorted from blood. The receptors were sampled from a man aged 30 to 45 in good health. The CDR3 runs from the conserved cysteine through the conserved F or W. The order of the fields is V gene, J gene, D gene, clone size, CDR3 DNA, CDR3 protein. The D gene is left open where the match is weak. Clone size is stated in some rows and not others, as once, few, many or a class when expanded.

v_gene: TRBV5-4
j_gene: TRBJ2-3
d_gene: TRBD1
abundance: -
CDR3nt: TGTGCCAGCAGCAATCGGAGACAGGGGGCTTCTTTCGCAGATACGCAGTATTTT
CDR3aa: CASSNRRQGASFADTQYF

v_gene: TRBV7-8
j_gene: TRBJ2-7
d_gene: -
abundance: -
CDR3nt: TGTGCCAGCAGCCGCTCCTACGAGCAGTACTTC
CDR3aa: CASSRSYEQYF

v_gene: TRBV29-1
j_gene: TRBJ2-3
d_gene: -
abundance: -
CDR3nt: TGCAGCGTTGACGGTGACACGGATACGCAGTATTTT
CDR3aa: CSVDGDTDTQYF

v_gene: TRBV28
j_gene: TRBJ2-1
d_gene: TRBD2
abundance: -
CDR3nt: TGTGCCAGCAGTTTATTCCTAGCTGTAGCGGGAGGTTGGAATGAGCAGTTCTTC
CDR3aa: CASSLFLAVAGGWNEQFF

v_gene: TRBV29-1
j_gene: TRBJ2-5
d_gene: -
abundance: few
CDR3nt: TGCAGCGTCAGACAGGTTATCCAAGAGACCCAGTACTTC
CDR3aa: CSVRQVIQETQYF

v_gene: TRBV19
j_gene: TRBJ2-1
d_gene: TRBD2
abundance: -
CDR3nt: TGTGCCAGTAGTATCGTTACTAGCGGGATAGGGCAGTTCTTC
CDR3aa: CASSIVTSGIGQFF

v_gene: TRBV7-2
j_gene: TRBJ2-1
d_gene: -
abundance: -
CDR3nt: TGTGCCAGCAGTCGGGACTTCAGCTCCTACAATGAGCAGTTCTTC
CDR3aa: CASSRDFSSYNEQFF

v_gene: TRBV10-2
j_gene: TRBJ2-1
d_gene: -
abundance: -
CDR3nt: TGCGCCAGCAGAGCTACTAGGAACGAGCAGTTCTTC
CDR3aa: CASRATRNEQFF

v_gene: TRBV2
j_gene: TRBJ1-4
d_gene: -
abundance: -
CDR3nt: TGTGCCAGCAGTGAAAACGAAAAACTGTTTTTT
CDR3aa: CASSENEKLFF

v_gene: TRBV4-1
j_gene: TRBJ2-5
d_gene: TRBD2
abundance: -
CDR3nt: TGCGCCAGCAGCCGAGGACTAGTGGGAAGGGAGACCCAGTACTTC
CDR3aa: CASSRGLVGRETQYF

v_gene: TRBV4-1
j_gene: TRBJ2-7
d_gene: -
abundance: -
CDR3nt: TGCGCCAGCATACGCAACCGTCACTACGAGCAGTACTTC
CDR3aa: CASIRNRHYEQYF

v_gene: TRBV28
j_gene: TRBJ2-7
d_gene: -
abundance: -
CDR3nt: TGTGCCAGCAGTTCTCTGGAATCCCCCTACGAGCAGTACTTC
CDR3aa: CASSSLESPYEQYF

v_gene: TRBV5-6
j_gene: TRBJ2-3
d_gene: TRBD1
abundance: -
CDR3nt: TGTGCCAGCAGCTTCGGGACAGGGGACACAGATACGCAGTATTTT
CDR3aa: CASSFGTGDTDTQYF

v_gene: TRBV11-2
j_gene: TRBJ2-2
d_gene: -
abundance: -
CDR3nt: TGTGCCAGCAGCTTAGATATTGATGTCACCGGGGAGCTGTTTTTT
CDR3aa: CASSLDIDVTGELFF

v_gene: TRBV19
j_gene: TRBJ1-1
d_gene: -
abundance: -
CDR3nt: TGTGCCAGTAGTATGGGGGGGACGTACACTGAAGCTTTCTTT
CDR3aa: CASSMGGTYTEAFF

v_gene: TRBV7-3
j_gene: TRBJ2-2
d_gene: -
abundance: -
CDR3nt: TGTGCCAGCAGCTTAAGGGGTGGCACCGGGGAGCTGTTTTTT
CDR3aa: CASSLRGGTGELFF

v_gene: TRBV18
j_gene: TRBJ2-3
d_gene: TRBD1
abundance: once
CDR3nt: TGTGCCAGCTCACCAGGGACAGGAACTGTTACGCAGTATTTT
CDR3aa: CASSPGTGTVTQYF

v_gene: TRBV5-5
j_gene: TRBJ2-2
d_gene: -
abundance: -
CDR3nt: TGTGCCAGCAGCTACCGGCCACCCGGGGAGCTGTTTTTT
CDR3aa: CASSYRPPGELFF